Presented here are 27 T cell receptor beta chains from one specimen sequenced in a study of cytomegalovirus exposure and HLA in healthy donors. Primers for the PCR totalled 60 Vbeta and 13 Jbeta. Libraries were prepared by immunoSEQ multiplex PCR; TCRdb keeps only in-frame clonotypes and omits some of them. The sample lists 75,000 to 100,000 clones, around 77% seen once, with over 3% in the top ten. What was sequenced was PBMCs. The receptor source for this set is a man aged 35 to 55 in good health and CMV-seronegative.

This clone has just one count. This chain joins TRBV28 and TRBJ2-2; unclear D gene. V was shortened by 7 bases and J by 1 base, with 10 bases between the two germline ends. The CDR3 is made up of 14 amino acids. Germline CDR1 MDHEN, CDR2 SYDVKM. The CDR3 spells CASNAGRNTGELFF. CDR3 DNA sequence: TGTGCCAGCAATGCAGGCCGGAACACCGGGGAGCTGTTTTTT.

The V and J genes are TRBV5-1 and TRBJ2-1; a weak D match, TRBD1 (6 bases). Trimming stripped 0 bases from V and 2 bases from J, with 6 bases between. Germline CDR1 SGHRS, CDR2 YFSETQ. The CDR3 is made up of 14 amino acids. Here the CDR3 reads CASSLEGAYNEQFF. The CDR3 nucleotides read TGCGCCAGCAGCTTGGAGGGGGCCTACAATGAGCAGTTCTTC.

This sequence joins TRBV19 and TRBJ1-1, with D uncertain. V was trimmed by 6 bases and J by 0 bases, leaving 8 bases between them. Germline values: CDR1 LNHDA, CDR2 SQIVND (reference sequence). This CDR3 has 13 amino acids. CDR3 loop: CASSQAMNTEAFF. The CDR3 DNA sequence: TGTGCCAGTAGCCAGGCGATGAACACTGAAGCTTTCTTT.

The rearrangement links TRBV5-1 to TRBJ2-1, with 7 bases that match TRBD1. The CDR3 totals 15 residues. J was trimmed by 0 bases and V by 0 bases; bases with no gene match: 0. CDR1 is SGHRS, CDR2 YFSETQ, per germline. The CDR3 region has the DNA TGCGCCAGCAGCTTGGGGGACAGCTCCTACAATGAGCAGTTCTTC. Translation gives CASSLGDSSYNEQFF.

The chain joins TRBV5-1 to TRBJ1-5, with D tentatively TRBD1 (5 bases). V lost 0 bases and J 6 bases, leaving 7 bases between the germline ends. This CDR3 contains 13 residues. Germline values: CDR1 SGHRS, CDR2 YFSETQ. The CDR3 region is CASSLGRGQPQHF. In DNA, the CDR3 is TGCGCCAGCAGCTTGGGGAGGGGTCAGCCCCAGCATTTT.

The chain couples TRBV6-1 to TRBJ2-1, with D possibly matching TRBD2 (6 bases). The CDR3 contains 13 residues. The germline gives CDR1 MNHNS, CDR2 SASEGT. Trimming removed 4 bases at V and 8 bases at J, with 12 bases between. CDR3 loop: CASSGRGTDEQFF. The CDR3 DNA reads TGTGCCAGCAGTGGTCGGGGGACCGATGAGCAGTTCTTC.

J is TRBJ1-6 and V is TRBV6-1, with D unclear. Germline V lookup: CDR1 MNHNS, CDR2 SASEGT. V shed 4 bases and J shed 6 bases, with 10 bases lying between them. The CDR3 is 14 residues long. In nucleotides, the CDR3 is TGTGCCAGCAGTGTTTTTCGGGGTAATTCACCCCTCCACTTT. This translates into CASSVFRGNSPLHF.

V and J are TRBV6-5 and TRBJ2-2, with D unclear. The CDR3 has 13 residues. V was shortened by 5 bases and J by 5 bases, with 9 bases between the two germline ends. Germline V gene sequence: CDR1 MNHEY, CDR2 SVGAGI. CDR3 amino acids: CASSKQATGELFF. In DNA form, the CDR3 reads TGTGCCAGCAGTAAGCAGGCAACCGGGGAGCTGTTTTTT.

This clone came up a few times. The chain links TRBV7-8 to TRBJ2-1; D is possibly TRBD1 (5 bases). With 5 bases removed from V and 7 bases from J, the gap between germline ends came to 18 bases. The CDR3 consists of 15 residues. In germline, CDR1 is SGHVS, CDR2 FQNEAQ. This CDR3 is CASSPGTRVRNEQFF. CDR3 nucleotides: TGTGCCAGCAGCCCAGGTACCAGGGTTAGGAATGAGCAGTTCTTC.

The chain has TRBV19 and TRBJ1-5, with 12 bases matching TRBD1. The CDR3 spans 16 residues. With V trimmed by 5 bases and J by 3 bases, 5 bases remained unmatched. Germline V gene sequence: CDR1 LNHDA, CDR2 SQIVND (reference sequence). CDR3 loop: CASSFGTGGFNQPQHF. The CDR3 DNA sequence: TGTGCCAGTAGTTTTGGGACAGGGGGCTTCAATCAGCCCCAGCATTTT. Full variable domain (outside the CDR3, taken from reference TRBV19 and TRBJ1-5): DGGITQSPKYLFRKEGQNVTLSCEQNLNHDAMYWYRQDPGQGLRLIYYSQIVNDFQKGDIAEGYSVSREKKESFPLTVTSAQKNPTAFYLCASSFGTGGFNQPQHFGDGTRLSIL.

This clone occurred a few times. This sequence joins TRBV18 and TRBJ1-4; perhaps TRBD1 as D (6 bases). The CDR3 consists of 15 residues. Per the germline V gene, CDR1 is KGHSH and CDR2 is LQKENI. V was pared by 0 bases and J by 6 bases, with 11 bases between. The CDR3 region has the DNA TGTGCCAGCTCACCACCGGGCAGGGGAGATGAAAAACTGTTTTTT. This gives the protein CASSPPGRGDEKLFF.

CDR3 DNA: TGTGCCAGCAGTCCCACCCTGGTTAGCGTGAGCTCCTACGAGCAGTACTTC. Amino acid sequence: CASSPTLVSVSSYEQYF. This rearrangement joins TRBV28 to TRBJ2-7; maybe TRBD2 (5 bases). CDR3 length equals 17 residues. V was shortened by 5 bases and J by 0 bases, with 20 bases between the two germline ends. Germline CDR1 is MDHEN and CDR2 is SYDVKM. Complete variable domain (other parts from reference TRBV28 and TRBJ2-7): DVKVTQSSRYLVKRTGEKVFLECVQDMDHENMFWYRQDPGLGLRLIYFSYDVKMKEKGDIPEGYSVSREKKERFSLILESASTNQTSMYLCASSPTLVSVSSYEQYFGPGTRLTVT.

The chain uses TRBV30 and TRBJ1-5, with TRBD1 identical over 7 bases. Germline CDR1 and CDR2: GTSNPN and SVGIG (reference sequence). The CDR3 loop spans 14 amino acids. The J segment lost 5 bases and the V segment lost 1 base, leaving 5 bases of the junction unmatched. The CDR3 DNA reads TGTGCCTGGAGTGATAGACAGGGCTATCAGCCCCAGCATTTT. Translation gives CAWSDRQGYQPQHF.

The V gene is TRBV15, the J gene TRBJ1-5; no firm D call. Trimming cost V 2 bases and J 6 bases, with 5 bases left between them. The CDR3 length is 12 residues. Germline V gives CDR1 LNHNV, CDR2 YYDKDF (reference sequence). The DNA for the CDR3 is TGTGCCACCAGCAGACCTCGTCAGCCCCAGCATTTT. Translating it yields CATSRPRQPQHF.

This chain connects TRBV27 to TRBJ2-5, with D maybe TRBD1 (5 bases). Germline CDR1 and CDR2: MNHEY and SMNVEV (reference sequence). This CDR3 has 15 amino acids. The V end was cut by 6 bases, the J end by 1 base, with 15 bases between. Here the CDR3 DNA reads TGTGCCAGCAGCCCCGACAGTCTAATCCAAGAGACCCAGTACTTC. Encoded protein: CASSPDSLIQETQYF.

This chain connects TRBV18 to TRBJ2-4; D remains ambiguous. V shed 3 bases and J shed 0 bases, with 3 bases lying between them. Per germline, CDR1 KGHSH and CDR2 LQKENI. CDR3 length: 13 amino acids. The CDR3 DNA sequence: TGTGCCAGCTCACCCGTAGCCAAAAACATTCAGTACTTC. Protein: CASSPVAKNIQYF. The entire variable domain, with the rest obtained from reference TRBV18 and TRBJ2-4, is as follows: NAGVMQNPRHLVRRRGQEARLRCSPMKGHSHVYWYRQLPEEGLKFMVYLQKENIIDESGMPKERFSAEFPKEGPSILRIQQVVRGDSAAYFCASSPVAKNIQYFGAGTRLSVL.

This rearrangement joins TRBV5-1 to TRBJ1-6; D remains ambiguous. Germline lookup yields CDR1 SGHRS and CDR2 YFSETQ. Trimming shortened V by 2 bases and J by 7 bases, and 4 bases separated the two germline ends. This CDR3 comprises 12 residues. CDR3 sequence reads: CASSLENSPLHF. CDR3 DNA sequence: TGCGCCAGCAGCTTAGAGAATTCACCCCTCCACTTT. Looking up the rest from reference TRBV5-1 and TRBJ1-6 gives the full variable domain: KAGVTQTPRYLIKTRGQQVTLSCSPISGHRSVSWYQQTPGQGLQFLFEYFSETQRNKGNFPGRFSGRQFSNSRSEMNVSTLELGDSALYLCASSLENSPLHFGNGTRLTVT.

V gene TRBV30 combines with J gene TRBJ1-6; the D gene is possibly TRBD1 (5 bases). Germline V CDR1 and CDR2: GTSNPN, SVGIG (reference sequence). Trimming stripped 3 bases from V and 0 bases from J, with 12 bases between. CDR3 length: 16 amino acids. The CDR3 sequence: CAWRREGSSYNSPLHF. The CDR3 DNA reads as TGTGCCTGGAGACGGGAGGGGAGCTCCTATAATTCACCCCTCCACTTT.

The rearrangement joins TRBV10-3 to TRBJ2-7, with D hard to call. Germline V gives CDR1 ENHRY, CDR2 SYGVKD. The CDR3 runs 14 residues. V was trimmed by 10 bases and J by 0 bases, leaving 16 bases between them. Here the CDR3 reads CATHHSRSSYEQYF. The CDR3 coding sequence is TGTGCCACTCATCACTCTAGATCCTCCTACGAGCAGTACTTC.

J is TRBJ1-2 and V is TRBV13; possible D gene TRBD1, 5 bases. Germline V gene sequence: CDR1 PRHDT, CDR2 FYEKMQ (reference sequence). CDR3 size: 15 residues. Deletions cut 3 bases from V and 1 base from J, with 12 bases between. The CDR3 region is CASSLRGTDNYGYTF. CDR3 coding DNA: TGTGCCAGCAGCTTGCGGGGGACGGATAACTATGGCTACACCTTC.

J is TRBJ2-7 and V is TRBV2; TRBD1 agrees at 8 bases. The CDR3 length is 15 residues. V trimming: 6 bases; J trimming: 2 bases; junction bases outside the gene matches: 9. CDR1 and CDR2 from the germline V gene are SNHLY and FYNNEI. The DNA for the CDR3 is TGTGCCAGCAGAACCGGACAGGGTCGGACCTACGAGCAGTACTTC. It encodes CASRTGQGRTYEQYF.

This rearrangement joins TRBV19 to TRBJ2-7; D perhaps matches TRBD2 (6 bases). The V and J ends lost 3 bases and 2 bases respectively, with 11 bases between them. This CDR3 contains 14 residues. Germline V CDR1 and CDR2: LNHDA, SQIVND (reference sequence). The CDR3 DNA reads TGTGCCAGTAGTATGGGGGGAGCGGCCTACGAGCAGTACTTC. Translating gives CASSMGGAAYEQYF.

The J gene is TRBJ1-6, the V gene TRBV4-1; 12 nucleotides line up with TRBD1. Germline CDR1 and CDR2: MGHRA and YSYEKL. J gave up 7 bases and V 2 bases, and 6 bases lay outside the gene matches. This CDR3 spans 17 amino acids. Written as DNA, the CDR3 is TGCGCCAGCAGCCAACTCGGGACAGGGGGCGCGAATTCACCCCTCCACTTT. It codes for CASSQLGTGGANSPLHF.

The V call is TRBV29-1, the J call TRBJ2-7, with 7 bases that match TRBD1. The V gene's germline CDR1 is SQVTM and CDR2 ANQGSEA. The CDR3 consists of 13 residues. J lost 0 bases, V lost 6 bases, and 5 bases had no gene match. CDR3 sequence: CSVRQGHSYEQYF. DNA of the CDR3: TGCAGCGTCCGACAGGGACACTCCTACGAGCAGTACTTC.

This rearrangement joins TRBV5-1 to TRBJ2-5; 7 nucleotides line up with TRBD1. Germline assignment: CDR1 SGHRS and CDR2 YFSETQ. The CDR3 length is 14 residues. With V trimmed by 7 bases and J by 7 bases, 13 bases remained unmatched. CDR3 DNA: TGCGCCAGCCGTCGGGACAGTCAGGAAAGGACCCAGTACTTC. Translation: CASRRDSQERTQYF.

The chain combines TRBV2 with TRBJ2-2, with 7 bases lining up with TRBD1. The V segment lost 6 bases and the J segment 2 bases; nucleotides outside the gene matches: 3. Germline V gives CDR1 SNHLY, CDR2 FYNNEI. The CDR3 totals 14 residues. The CDR3 nucleotides read TGTGCCAGCAGGGGGGACAGTAACACCGGGGAGCTGTTTTTT. This encodes CASRGDSNTGELFF.

The chain employs TRBV6-5 and TRBJ1-5; possibly TRBD1 for D (5 bases). Germline V gives CDR1 MNHEY, CDR2 SVGAGI. CDR3 length equals 15 residues. V shed 5 bases and J shed 4 bases, with 15 bases lying between them. The chain's CDR3 is CASSPSRGWNQPQHF. CDR3 DNA: TGTGCCAGCAGTCCTAGTAGGGGCTGGAATCAGCCCCAGCATTTT.